The clone carrying this T cell receptor (beta chain) was recorded a few times. Its antigen is currently unknown. The record originates from a study of a mutant IDH1 vaccine in newly diagnosed glioma. About the study: The vaccination schedule gave patients eight doses in weeks 1, 3, 5, 7, 11, 15, 19 and 23.

TCRdb's table, derived via immunoSEQ multiplex PCR, lists solely in-frame clones and lacks some. The table includes 65,000 or so clones, more than 75% detected once. This CDR3 region has 13 residues. The V gene's germline CDR1 is SGDLS and CDR2 YYNGEE. Trimming removed 6 bases at V and 3 bases at J, with 12 bases between. The study, taken as a whole, reports: Vaccine-induced immune responses were detected in around 92% of patients.

This sample's time point: week 23, last vaccination. Mutant IDH1 20-mer peptide, at 300 ug, made up each vaccine dose, with topical imiquimod. The chain employs TRBV9 and TRBJ1-1; D call uncertain. The sample here was PBMCs, taken from a glioma patient whose treatment included an IDH1 peptide vaccine. The sequence was obtained from a young man with glioma. The chain's CDR3 is CASTRRADTEAFF. The DNA of the CDR3 is TGTGCCAGCACACGACGGGCAGACACTGAAGCTTTCTTT. Looking up the rest from reference TRBV9 and TRBJ1-1 gives the full variable domain: DSGVTQTPKHLITATGQRVTLRCSPRSGDLSVYWYQQSLDQGLQFLIQYYNGEERAKGNILERFSAQQFPDLHSELNLSSLELGDSALYFCASTRRADTEAFFGQGTRLTVV.